The source of this T cell receptor (beta chain) is a study of T cell responses to AZD1222 COVID-19 vaccine. Here immunoSEQ multiplex PCR was the method, and the copy in TCRdb shows in-frame clones only, minus some. The repertoire holds 150,000 or so clones, roughly 88% seen once, with about 3.3% in the top ten. As to this clone: Its antigen is as yet unknown. The same CDR3 is also encoded by other DNA sequences in this sample.

V lost 6 bases, J lost 3 bases, and 8 bases lay in between. The germline CDR1 and CDR2 sequences are MDHEN and SYDVKM. This CDR3 region has 12 residues. Overall study findings and caveats: All repertoire sampling was performed exclusively after the peak T cell response. Unmutated variant regions are reportedly targeted by nearly half of spike-specific TCRs.

The receptor was derived from an adult in good health. The rearrangement uses TRBV28 and TRBJ2-5, with a tentative D call TRBD1 (6 bases). Material: peripheral blood, obtained on day 0 of MenACWY control vaccination. CDR3 DNA: TGTGCCAGCAGACAGGGAAAAGAGACCCAGTACTTC. This translates into CASRQGKETQYF.